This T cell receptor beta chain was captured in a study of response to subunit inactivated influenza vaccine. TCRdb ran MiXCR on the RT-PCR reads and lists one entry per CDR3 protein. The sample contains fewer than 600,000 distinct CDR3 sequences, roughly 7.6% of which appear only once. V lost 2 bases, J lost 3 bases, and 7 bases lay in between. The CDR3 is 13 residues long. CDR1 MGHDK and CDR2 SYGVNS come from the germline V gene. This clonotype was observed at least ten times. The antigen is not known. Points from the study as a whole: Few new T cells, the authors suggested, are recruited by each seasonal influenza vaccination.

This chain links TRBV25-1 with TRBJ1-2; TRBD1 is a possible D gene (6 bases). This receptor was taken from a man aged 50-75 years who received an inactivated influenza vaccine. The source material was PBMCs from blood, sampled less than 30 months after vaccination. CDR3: CASSEHRDYGYTF. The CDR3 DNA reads TGTGCCAGCAGTGAACACAGGGACTATGGCTACACCTTC.